This passage covers 18 T cell receptor beta chains from one sample sequenced in a study of neurological immune-mediated disorders. TCRdb redid the calling of the 5' RACE reads with MiXCR, one entry per CDR3 protein. Here the sample spans over 13,000 distinct CDR3 sequences, 10% being singletons. The sequencing input was PBMCs. The source of these receptors is a woman aged 40 to 50 in good health.

At least ten counts were recorded for this clonotype. The chain couples TRBV5-5 to TRBJ2-7; 8 nucleotides align to TRBD2. V was clipped by 1 base and J by 0 bases; unmatched bases: 3. CDR1 and CDR2 (germline): SGHKS, YYEKEE (reference sequence). The CDR3 extends over 15 amino acids. The DNA of the CDR3 is TGTGCCAGCAGCTTGACCAGCGGGAGCTCCTACGAGCAGTACTTC. Translated, it gives CASSLTSGSSYEQYF.

This clonotype showed up many times. The chain combines TRBV2 with TRBJ2-1; TRBD2 agrees at 10 bases. The CDR3 totals 19 residues. CDR1 is SNHLY, CDR2 FYNNEI, per germline. The V segment lost 1 base and the J segment 1 base; nucleotides outside the gene matches: 10. This chain's CDR3 is CASSEGGGLASFSYNEQFF. CDR3 sequence (DNA): TGTGCCAGCAGTGAAGGGGGGGGACTAGCGAGTTTTTCCTACAATGAGCAGTTCTTC.

This clonotype was seen at least ten times. The chain joins TRBV7-2 to TRBJ2-1, with D uncertain. CDR3 length: 13 amino acids. V was pared by 1 base and J by 4 bases, with 5 bases between. Germline V gene lookup returns CDR1 SGHTA and CDR2 FQGNSA. For the CDR3, the DNA is TGTGCCAGCAGCTTAGGTCAATACAATGAGCAGTTCTTC. It is translated as CASSLGQYNEQFF.

This clonotype has at least ten counts. The chain carries TRBV12-3 or TRBV12-4 and TRBJ1-1; D gene uncertain. The CDR3 is 12 residues long. Deletions cut 3 bases from V and 6 bases from J, with 8 bases between. The CDR3 region is CASSFSKPEAFF. The CDR3 DNA follows: TGTGCCAGCAGTTTCTCGAAACCTGAAGCTTTCTTT.

In this sample, this clonotype turned up many times. This chain links TRBV6-2 or TRBV6-3 with TRBJ1-1; D gene ambiguous. Germline-derived CDR1 and CDR2 are MNHEY and SVGEGT. This CDR3 spans 15 amino acids. Trimming took 2 bases from V and 0 from J, leaving 10 bases between them. CDR3 amino acids: CASSYGRVMNTEAFF. CDR3 in DNA: TGTGCCAGCAGTTACGGTAGGGTCATGAACACTGAAGCTTTCTTT.

The chain is built from TRBV18 and TRBJ1-3; 7 positions agree with TRBD1. J lost 0 bases, V lost 3 bases, and 5 bases had no gene match. Germline-derived CDR1 and CDR2 are KGHSH and LQKENI. The CDR3 runs to 16 residues. CDR3 residues: CASSPDRSSSGNTIYF. The CDR3 DNA sequence: TGTGCCAGCTCACCGGACAGGTCGAGCTCTGGAAACACCATATATTTT.

This clonotype was found many times. The rearrangement uses TRBV20-1 and TRBJ1-2; no firm D call. The V gene lost 0 bases and the J gene lost 4 bases, with 12 bases spanning the gap. The CDR3 is made up of 14 amino acids. Per the germline V gene, CDR1 is DFQATT and CDR2 is SNEGSKA (reference sequence). CDR3 in amino acids: CSARDGTPPYGYTF. The DNA of the CDR3 is TGCAGTGCTAGAGATGGCACCCCCCCCTATGGCTACACCTTC.

This clonotype was picked up many times. This chain links TRBV7-8 with TRBJ2-1; 10 bases line up with TRBD2. J gave up 8 bases and V 2 bases, and 6 bases lay outside the gene matches. Per the germline V gene, CDR1 is SGHVS and CDR2 is FQNEAQ. This CDR3 has 15 amino acids. CDR3 DNA sequence: TGTGCCAGCAGCTTACGGGCCCTAGCGGGAGATGAGCAGTTCTTC. Translated: CASSLRALAGDEQFF.

By its share, this clonotype is medium-sized (0.01 to 0.1%). J is TRBJ2-1 and V is TRBV20-1; a possible D gene is TRBD1 (6 bases). CDR1 DFQATT and CDR2 SNEGSKA come from the germline V gene (reference sequence). Trimming took off 0 bases at V and 6 bases at J, with 9 bases between the two ends. The CDR3 extends over 13 amino acids. The CDR3 protein is CSARDLQGNEQFF. CDR3 bases: TGCAGTGCTAGAGATCTACAGGGCAATGAGCAGTTCTTC.

J is TRBJ2-5 and V is TRBV5-1; D remains ambiguous. The CDR3 totals 15 residues. Between the trimmed V and J ends, which lost 0 bases and 6 bases, there was a span of 15 bases. Germline CDR1 SGHRS, CDR2 YFSETQ. This chain's CDR3 is CASSLAVSYEKTQYF. CDR3 in DNA: TGCGCCAGCAGCTTGGCCGTGAGCTATGAGAAGACCCAGTACTTC.

This clonotype was seen many times. The chain recombines TRBV27 with TRBJ1-6; TRBD1 is a possible D gene (5 bases). The germline V gene encodes CDR1 MNHEY and CDR2 SMNVEV (reference sequence). Trimming cost V 5 bases and J 10 bases, with 18 bases left between them. The CDR3 spans 15 residues. CDR3 sequence reads: CASSVDRGFGSPLHF. The CDR3 coding sequence is TGTGCCAGCAGTGTCGATAGGGGCTTTGGATCACCCCTCCACTTT.

This clonotype showed up many times. The rearrangement uses TRBV20-1 and TRBJ2-5, with 13 nucleotides matching TRBD2. Germline V gene lookup returns CDR1 DFQATT and CDR2 SNEGSKA (reference sequence). The CDR3 has 14 residues. V gave up 6 bases and J gave up 4 bases; unmatched junction bases: 5. The CDR3 sequence: CSAGTSGTPETQYF. Here the CDR3 DNA reads TGCAGTGCGGGGACTAGCGGGACCCCAGAGACCCAGTACTTC.

In this sample, this clonotype turned up many times. The DNA for the CDR3 is TGTGCCAGCAGTTCCGCCCCAGGGACAGGGTGGGGCAATGAGCAGTTCTTC. Translating gives CASSSAPGTGWGNEQFF. The rearrangement uses TRBV12-3 or TRBV12-4 and TRBJ2-1, with 9 bases matching TRBD1. This CDR3 is built from 17 residues. J lost 6 bases, V lost 4 bases, and 13 bases had no gene match.

This clonotype was observed many times. This chain uses TRBV20-1 with TRBJ1-1; 8 bases fit TRBD1. Germline V gives CDR1 DFQATT, CDR2 SNEGSKA (reference sequence). Trimming cost V 7 bases and J 5 bases; bases outside gene matches: 12. The CDR3 contains 14 residues. The CDR3 DNA follows: TGCAGTGTCCCCGGGACAGGAGTTGGGACTGAAGCTTTCTTT. Its protein is CSVPGTGVGTEAFF.

This clonotype was seen at least ten times. The chain combines TRBV12-3 or TRBV12-4 with TRBJ2-1; TRBD2 agrees at 9 bases. The CDR3 has 17 amino acids. V trimming: 4 bases; J trimming: 1 base; junction bases outside the gene matches: 8. The CDR3 loop is CASSSPASGKSYNEQFF. The CDR3 nucleotides read TGTGCCAGCAGTTCCCCTGCTAGCGGGAAGTCCTACAATGAGCAGTTCTTC.

This clonotype was seen many times. The rearrangement links TRBV15 to TRBJ2-1; perhaps TRBD2 as D (5 bases). This CDR3 contains 15 residues. V shed 1 base and J shed 0 bases, with 7 bases lying between them. Germline V gene sequence: CDR1 LNHNV, CDR2 YYDKDF (reference sequence). CDR3 amino acids: CATSRGGNSYNEQFF. The CDR3 DNA sequence: TGTGCCACCAGCAGAGGAGGGAACTCCTACAATGAGCAGTTCTTC.

This clonotype was observed at least ten times. This chain connects TRBV29-1 to TRBJ2-1; D may be TRBD1 (5 bases). The CDR3 has 15 amino acids. The ends were cut back, 1 base at V and 1 base at J, with 11 bases in the middle. The germline V gene has CDR1 SQVTM and CDR2 ANQGSEA. DNA for the CDR3: TGCAGCGTTGAAGTACAGGCTGATTCCTACAATGAGCAGTTCTTC. Amino acids: CSVEVQADSYNEQFF.

By share, this clonotype counts as large (0.1 to 1%). J is TRBJ2-2 and V is TRBV6-5; 7 bases match TRBD1. Germline CDR1 and CDR2: MNHEY and SVGAGI. This CDR3 has 14 amino acids. With 7 bases clipped from V and 2 bases from J, the junction kept 4 bases outside the gene matches. CDR3 nucleotides: TGTGCCAGCACAGGACAGGAAAACACCGGGGAGCTGTTTTTT. Translating it yields CASTGQENTGELFF.